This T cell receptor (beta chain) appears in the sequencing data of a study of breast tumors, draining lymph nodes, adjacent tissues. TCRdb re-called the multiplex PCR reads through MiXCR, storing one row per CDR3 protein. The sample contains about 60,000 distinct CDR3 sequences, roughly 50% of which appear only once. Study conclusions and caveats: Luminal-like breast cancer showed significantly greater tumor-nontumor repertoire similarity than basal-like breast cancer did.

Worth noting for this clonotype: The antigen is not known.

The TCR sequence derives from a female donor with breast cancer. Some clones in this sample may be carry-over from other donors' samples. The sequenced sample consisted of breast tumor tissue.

The CDR3 nucleotides read TGTGCCAGCAGCGCTAGCCTGAGCACAGATACGCAGTATTTT. It encodes CASSASLSTDTQYF. V gene TRBV14 combines with J gene TRBJ2-3, with D perhaps TRBD2 (5 bases). The V end lost 5 bases, the J end lost 0 bases, and 9 bases lay between the germline ends. In germline, CDR1 is SGHDN, CDR2 FVKESK. The CDR3 length is 14 residues.